The TCR beta chain under discussion was sequenced for a study of T-cell reconstitution after alpha-beta-depleted transplantation in children. Unique molecular identifiers were incorporated when the TCRbeta library was constructed. In TCRdb, the PCR reads were re-called with MiXCR into one record per CDR3 protein. The sample lists approximately 190,000 distinct CDR3 sequences, around 8.4% occurring once. Study results and limitations: T-cell numbers and diversity, one year after transplant, stemmed largely from T cells that were newly produced. For some patients, TCRbeta diversity was high at day 60 because of recipient T cells and thymic progenitors that survived.

The table lists this clonotype with many counts. Its antigen is unknown. This sequence was found in a male patient between 2 and 10 years old who had a stem cell transplant for acute myeloid leukemia, so the T cells may come from the graft donor. The material was PBMCs, mostly from graft donor cells, obtained 360 days after TCRalphabeta/CD19-depleted stem cell transplant.

CDR3 protein: CSAELAGLLQFF. The CDR3 DNA reads TGCAGTGCTGAGCTGGCCGGGCTGCTTCAGTTCTTC. The chain carries TRBV20-1 and TRBJ2-1; D is ambiguous. Trimming took off 5 bases at V and 13 bases at J, with 18 bases between the two ends. The germline V gene has CDR1 DFQATT and CDR2 SNEGSKA (reference sequence). This CDR3 is 12 amino acids long.